A single sample gave rise to the 5 T cell receptor beta chains below, sequenced in a study of CD8 T cells in Susac syndrome (dated by TCRdb to between 2018 and 2021). The protocol used for the library was the immunoSEQ multiplex PCR assay. RNA was extracted using the RNeasy kit, and roughly 0.5 to 1 microgram was reverse transcribed with random hexamers. In-frame beta chains were kept once TCRdb had trimmed the public reads at Q25 with fastp and called clones with MiXCR. A single entry per CDR3 protein holds the most common genes and DNA from its merged rows. This sample comprises about 80,000 distinct CDR3 sequences, roughly 91% of them detected only once. The top ten constitute about 0.54% of the sample. Sequenced input: CD4+ T cells from PBMCs. These receptors originate from a human donor with Susac syndrome.

This sequence joins TRBV12-3 or TRBV12-4 and TRBJ2-1; the D is unclear. V was clipped by 2 bases and J by 6 bases, with 8 bases between them. The CDR3 is made up of 13 amino acids. CDR3 in DNA: TGTGCCAGCAGTTTAAAAAGTCGCAATGAGCAGTTCTTC. It translates to CASSLKSRNEQFF.

V gene TRBV3-1 combines with J gene TRBJ2-5; D is perhaps TRBD2 (5 bases). The CDR3 is made up of 14 amino acids. Germline CDR1 LGHDT, CDR2 YNNKEL (reference sequence). Trimming pared 5 bases from V and 5 bases from J, leaving 15 bases between. CDR3 DNA: TGTGCCAGCAGCTCTGGACTCTTCTCTGAGACCCAGTACTTC. Amino acid sequence: CASSSGLFSETQYF.

The chain couples TRBV7-2 to TRBJ2-5; a possible D gene is TRBD1 (6 bases). The CDR3 contains 17 residues. Germline V gives CDR1 SGHTA, CDR2 FQGNSA. Trimming cost V 1 base and J 1 base, with 16 bases left between them. CDR3: CASSLGAGASGQETQYF. In nucleotides, the CDR3 is TGTGCCAGCAGCTTAGGGGCAGGGGCCTCTGGCCAAGAGACCCAGTACTTC.

The chain joins TRBV3-1 to TRBJ2-5; 12 bases match TRBD2. The CDR3 covers 17 residues. Germline lookup yields CDR1 LGHDT and CDR2 YNNKEL (reference sequence). Trimming at V came to 4 bases and at J to 5 bases, leaving 11 bases not matched to a gene. The CDR3 nucleotides are TGTGCCAGCAGCCCCCGTGGCCTAGCGGGGGGGCGGGAGACCCAGTACTTC. It specifies CASSPRGLAGGRETQYF.

This clonotype was observed once. The chain links TRBV19 to TRBJ1-6; possibly TRBD1 for D (5 bases). This CDR3 is 12 amino acids long. Trimming removed 5 bases at V and 8 bases at J, with 7 bases between. Germline V gene data show CDR1 as LNHDA and CDR2 as SQIVND (reference sequence). CDR3 DNA: TGTGCCAGTAGTTTACAGGATTCACCCCTCCACTTT. This encodes CASSLQDSPLHF. Full variable domain (remainder filled in from reference TRBV19 and TRBJ1-6): DGGITQSPKYLFRKEGQNVTLSCEQNLNHDAMYWYRQDPGQGLRLIYYSQIVNDFQKGDIAEGYSVSREKKESFPLTVTSAQKNPTAFYLCASSLQDSPLHFGNGTRLTVT.